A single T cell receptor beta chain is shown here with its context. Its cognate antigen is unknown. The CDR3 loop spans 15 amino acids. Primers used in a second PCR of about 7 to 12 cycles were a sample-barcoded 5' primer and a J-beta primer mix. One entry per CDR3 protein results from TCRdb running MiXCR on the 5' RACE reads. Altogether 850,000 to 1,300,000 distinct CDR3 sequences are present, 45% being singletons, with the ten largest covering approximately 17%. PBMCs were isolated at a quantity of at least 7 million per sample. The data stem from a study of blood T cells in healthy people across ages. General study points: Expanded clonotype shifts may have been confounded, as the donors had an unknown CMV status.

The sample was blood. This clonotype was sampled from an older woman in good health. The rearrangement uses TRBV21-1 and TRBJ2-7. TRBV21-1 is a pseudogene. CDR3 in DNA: TGTGCCAGCAGCATAAAAGGAGATTCTACCTACGAGCAGTACTTC. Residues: CASSIKGDSTYEQYF.